One T cell receptor beta chain is described in this entry. These data are taken from a study of blood T cell repertoires in COVID-19. The wider study: PBMCs, B-cell-depleted T cells, or T cells provided the cDNA or gDNA that made up the material.

Data came from immunoSEQ multiplex PCR; TCRdb stores just in-frame clones and leaves some out. The data hold some 300,000 clones, with around 90% observed a single time. V dropped 7 bases and J dropped 0; count of bases not matched to a gene: 4. The length of the CDR3 is 14 residues. The germline V gene encodes CDR1 LNHDA and CDR2 SQIVND (reference sequence). The chain carries TRBV19 and TRBJ2-5, with 8 positions matching TRBD2. The sequence derives from a woman aged 40 to 50 with COVID-19, enrolled during active disease. Sequenced material: peripheral blood. The CDR3 reads CASNSGGHQETQYF. CDR3 bases: TGTGCCAGTAACAGCGGGGGCCACCAAGAGACCCAGTACTTC.